The source of this T cell receptor beta chain is a study of blood T cell repertoires in COVID-19. Across about two dozen US areas, participants ranged in age from about 18 to 100 years. CDR3 length: 15 amino acids. The germline V gene has CDR1 SGHRS and CDR2 YFSETQ. The V segment lost 2 bases and the J segment 0 bases; nucleotides outside the gene matches: 3. This clone was found once. The same CDR3 also results from other DNA sequences found in this sample. Using immunoSEQ multiplex PCR, the repertoire was profiled, and TCRdb retains in-frame clones only, with some absent. This table holds about 440,000 clones, around 91% found once.

The V gene is TRBV5-1, the J gene TRBJ2-3; 7 bases are shared with TRBD1. This clonotype originated in a man between 18 and 29 years old who had recovered from COVID-19. Specimen: PBMCs or T cells enriched from blood (not recorded which). The CDR3 region has the DNA TGCGCCAGCAGCTTAACAGGGGCCAGCACAGATACGCAGTATTTT. This gives the protein CASSLTGASTDTQYF.